This entry lists 25 T cell receptor beta chains sequenced from one sample in a study of T-cell memory formation after mild COVID-19. Each CDR3 protein is one row after TCRdb ran MiXCR on the 5' RACE reads. The sample carries 450,000 to 650,000 distinct CDR3 sequences, more than 15% recorded once. Sequenced: PBMCs or a T cell subset sorted from them (not recorded which). These receptors were obtained from an adult woman who had mild COVID-19 (a few samples of this study predate the infection). Cell type and time point are not known.

A few counts support this clonotype. This chain uses TRBV28 with TRBJ2-2; 8 positions match TRBD2. The V segment lost 6 bases and the J segment 6 bases; nucleotides outside the gene matches: 12. CDR1 and CDR2 (germline): MDHEN, SYDVKM. This CDR3 spans 16 amino acids. Here the CDR3 reads CASSSSGGRGPGELFF. The CDR3 DNA reads TGTGCCAGCAGCTCTTCGGGGGGGCGCGGTCCCGGGGAGCTGTTTTTT.

The CDR3 coding sequence is TGTGCCAGCAGTCGCATAGACAGGACATCCTTTAACACTGAAGCTTTCTTT. Its translation is CASSRIDRTSFNTEAFF. The V and J genes are TRBV6-2 or TRBV6-3 and TRBJ1-1; tentatively, D is TRBD1 (6 bases). Germline V CDR1 and CDR2: MNHEY, SVGEGT. Deletions cut 5 bases from V and 2 bases from J, with 21 bases between. This CDR3 spans 17 amino acids.

A few counts support this clonotype. The chain joins TRBV7-8 to TRBJ2-7, with 8 bases lining up with TRBD2. V lost 2 bases, J lost 5 bases, and 5 bases stayed unmatched. The germline V gene has CDR1 SGHVS and CDR2 FQNEAQ. The CDR3 length is 14 residues. This chain's CDR3 is CASSLSGGVNEQYF. CDR3 nucleotides: TGTGCCAGCAGCTTAAGCGGGGGCGTGAACGAGCAGTACTTC. The whole variable domain, remainder taken from reference TRBV7-8 and TRBJ2-7, is GAGVSQSPRYKVAKRGQDVALRCDPISGHVSLFWYQQALGQGPEFLTYFQNEAQLDKSGLPSDRFFAERPEGSVSTLKIQRTQQEDSAVYLCASSLSGGVNEQYFGPGTRLTVT.

This clonotype was seen a few times. The chain is built from TRBV19 and TRBJ2-3, with D perhaps being TRBD1 or TRBD2 (5 bases each). The V and J ends lost 3 bases and 2 bases respectively, with 12 bases between them. Per the germline V gene, CDR1 is LNHDA and CDR2 is SQIVND (reference sequence). This CDR3 is 15 amino acids long. For the CDR3, the DNA is TGTGCCAGTAGTATGTCCGGGACGAACACAGATACGCAGTATTTT. Translated: CASSMSGTNTDTQYF.

The V and J genes are TRBV5-6 and TRBJ2-4, with 7 bases aligning to TRBD1. The CDR3 is 14 residues long. Germline trimming cut 4 bases from V and 6 bases from J; bases unmatched to any gene: 7. The germline CDR1 and CDR2 sequences are SGHDT and YYEEEE. The CDR3 protein is CASSDDYRGNIQYF. In DNA, the CDR3 is TGTGCCAGCAGCGACGACTACAGGGGAAACATTCAGTACTTC.

This clonotype came up once. DNA for the CDR3: TGTGCCAACCCCCTCTTCATCCGGACTAGCTACGAGCAGTACTTC. Its translation: CANPLFIRTSYEQYF. V is TRBV12-3 or TRBV12-4 and J is TRBJ2-7; 7 bases agree with TRBD2. The CDR3 has 15 amino acids. V lost 10 bases to trimming and J lost 3 bases; unmatched junction nucleotides: 15.

The table lists this clonotype with a few counts. The rearrangement joins TRBV18 to TRBJ1-1; a possible D gene is TRBD1 (5 bases). This CDR3 is 13 amino acids long. Germline CDR1 and CDR2: KGHSH and LQKENI. V was trimmed by 6 bases and J by 0 bases, leaving 8 bases between them. This chain's CDR3 is CASSRALNTEAFF. CDR3 sequence (DNA): TGTGCCAGCTCCAGGGCGCTGAACACTGAAGCTTTCTTT. Supplemented by reference TRBV18 and TRBJ1-1, the full variable domain reads NAGVMQNPRHLVRRRGQEARLRCSPMKGHSHVYWYRQLPEEGLKFMVYLQKENIIDESGMPKERFSAEFPKEGPSILRIQQVVRGDSAAYFCASSRALNTEAFFGQGTRLTVV.

This clonotype was counted between two and nine times. The chain joins TRBV4-3 to TRBJ2-4, with 8 nucleotides matching TRBD2. The V and J ends lost 0 bases and 8 bases, in that order; junction bases with no gene match: 6. The germline gives CDR1 LGHNA, CDR2 YSLEER. The CDR3 has 15 amino acids. The CDR3 reads CASSQEGTRQDIQYF. CDR3 DNA: TGCGCCAGCAGCCAAGAGGGGACTAGACAGGACATTCAGTACTTC.

The sample holds one count of this clonotype. This sequence joins TRBV12-3 or TRBV12-4 and TRBJ2-5, with D possibly being TRBD1 (5 bases). The CDR3 has 15 amino acids. V lost 4 bases to trimming and J lost 5 bases, with 17 bases between them. This CDR3 is CASSSTTLPGETQYF. CDR3 coding DNA: TGTGCCAGCAGTTCCACCACCCTACCAGGGGAGACCCAGTACTTC.

The V gene is TRBV5-4, the J gene TRBJ2-5; TRBD1 aligns across 10 bases. V gave up 5 bases and J gave up 5 bases; unmatched junction bases: 6. Germline loops: CDR1 SGHNT, CDR2 YYREEE (reference sequence). The CDR3 has 14 residues. CDR3 sequence: CASRRDRGAETQYF. CDR3 bases: TGTGCCAGCAGGCGGGACAGGGGTGCGGAGACCCAGTACTTC.

This chain connects TRBV19 to TRBJ1-6; 8 bases line up with TRBD1. Germline CDR1 and CDR2: LNHDA and SQIVND (reference sequence). V was clipped by 7 bases and J by 4 bases; unmatched bases: 3. The CDR3 totals 14 residues. CDR3 loop: CASMDREYNSPLHF. The CDR3 DNA sequence: TGTGCCAGTATGGACAGGGAGTATAATTCACCCCTCCACTTT.

This chain connects TRBV12-3 or TRBV12-4 to TRBJ1-3, with TRBD1 identical over 7 bases. V trimming: 6 bases; J trimming: 4 bases; junction bases outside the gene matches: 15. The CDR3 is made up of 17 amino acids. CDR3 sequence: CASSSSPSKGAGNTIYF. The CDR3 region has the DNA TGTGCCAGCAGCTCCAGTCCTAGTAAGGGGGCAGGAAACACCATATATTTT.

The chain has TRBV7-2 and TRBJ2-5, with 13 positions matching TRBD2. V gave up 8 bases and J gave up 4 bases; unmatched junction bases: 4. Looked up from germline, CDR1 is SGHTA and CDR2 is FQGNSA. This CDR3 has 14 amino acids. CDR3: CASGTSGIRETQYF. CDR3 nucleotides: TGTGCCAGCGGGACTAGCGGGATCCGAGAGACCCAGTACTTC.

The sample holds a few counts of this clonotype. This chain links TRBV18 with TRBJ2-7, with D maybe TRBD2 (5 bases). Trimming stripped 0 bases from V and 7 bases from J, with 19 bases between. The CDR3 spans 16 residues. The germline V gene has CDR1 KGHSH and CDR2 LQKENI. Written as DNA, the CDR3 is TGTGCCAGCTCACCACCCGGCGGGTTTACCAGTTTGGAGCAGTACTTC. It specifies CASSPPGGFTSLEQYF.

This clonotype has more than one count but fewer than ten. The chain links TRBV7-6 to TRBJ2-3, with D perhaps TRBD2 (5 bases). Germline V lookup: CDR1 SGHVS, CDR2 FNYEAQ. This CDR3 is 12 amino acids long. Between the trimmed V and J ends, which lost 3 bases and 9 bases, there was a span of 10 bases. The CDR3 region has the DNA TGTGCCAGCAGCTTTAGTGAGGGAACGCAGTATTTT. Residues: CASSFSEGTQYF.

This clonotype was recorded a few times. The chain couples TRBV7-6 to TRBJ2-2, with 7 bases lining up with TRBD1. Trimming took 6 bases from V and 2 from J; bases not matched to a gene: 6. CDR3 length: 15 amino acids. Germline V gene sequence: CDR1 SGHVS, CDR2 FNYEAQ. The DNA for the CDR3 is TGTGCCAGCAGAACGACAGGGTCAAACACCGGGGAGCTGTTTTTT. Protein sequence: CASRTTGSNTGELFF.

A few counts support this clonotype. The chain combines TRBV18 with TRBJ2-3; possible D gene TRBD1, 6 bases. In germline, CDR1 is KGHSH, CDR2 LQKENI. This CDR3 spans 15 amino acids. V lost 4 bases and J 2 bases, leaving 13 bases between the germline ends. Here the CDR3 reads CASSRTEITTDTQYF. In DNA, the CDR3 is TGTGCCAGCTCACGGACAGAAATAACCACAGATACGCAGTATTTT.

This clonotype was counted a few times. The chain couples TRBV7-2 to TRBJ1-1; unclear D gene. The V end was cut by 3 bases, the J end by 1 base, with 9 bases between. Germline V gene data show CDR1 as SGHTA and CDR2 as FQGNSA. This CDR3 comprises 14 residues. CDR3 residues: CASSFGSGNTEAFF. CDR3 DNA sequence: TGTGCCAGCAGCTTTGGTTCTGGGAACACTGAAGCTTTCTTT.

This clonotype turned up a few times. V usage is TRBV18 and J usage is TRBJ2-2; no clear D gene. The CDR3 is 17 residues long. CDR1 and CDR2 from the germline V gene are KGHSH and LQKENI. Trimming took off 5 bases at V and 0 bases at J, with 16 bases between the two ends. In DNA form, the CDR3 reads TGTGCCAGCTCAACCAATCTTTGGCGCACGAACACCGGGGAGCTGTTTTTT. This translates into CASSTNLWRTNTGELFF.

The chain carries TRBV24-1 and TRBJ2-4; the D gene is possibly TRBD1 (6 bases). The length of the CDR3 is 17 residues. CDR1 is KGHDR and CDR2 is SFDVKD in the germline V gene. V lost 3 bases to trimming and J lost 0 bases, with 14 bases between them. The CDR3 DNA follows: TGTGCCACCAGTGATGGGGGACATTCGATAGCCAAAAACATTCAGTACTTC. The encoded protein is CATSDGGHSIAKNIQYF.

This clonotype was found a few times. V and J are TRBV5-1 and TRBJ1-2; the D is unclear. V was clipped by 4 bases and J by 4 bases, with 20 bases between them. Germline CDR1 and CDR2: SGHRS and YFSETQ. The CDR3 length is 16 residues. The CDR3 is CASSPGGGRWAYGYTF. The CDR3 DNA reads as TGCGCCAGCAGCCCCGGAGGTGGCAGATGGGCCTATGGCTACACCTTC.

The chain's CDR3 is CAILRHSSYEQYF. DNA of the CDR3: TGTGCCATCCTCCGGCATAGCTCCTACGAGCAGTACTTC. This chain joins TRBV10-3 and TRBJ2-7; D is unclear. The ends were cut back, 8 bases at V and 0 bases at J, with 11 bases in the middle. Germline CDR1 is ENHRY and CDR2 is SYGVKD. This CDR3 comprises 13 residues.

The chain recombines TRBV19 with TRBJ2-5; possibly TRBD1 or TRBD2 for D (5 bases each). There are 12 residues in the CDR3. V was clipped by 8 bases and J by 5 bases, with 12 bases between them. Germline values: CDR1 LNHDA, CDR2 SQIVND (reference sequence). CDR3 loop: CASSGLVETQYF. The CDR3 DNA is TGTGCCAGTTCGGGGCTGGTGGAGACCCAGTACTTC.

The V and J genes are TRBV5-8 and TRBJ2-1, with D perhaps TRBD2 (6 bases). Trimming removed 9 bases from V and 8 bases from J, with 21 bases in between. CDR1 SGHTS and CDR2 YDEGEE come from the germline V gene. The CDR3 length is 14 residues. The CDR3 loop reads CATKEGRAFYEQFF. The CDR3 DNA reads as TGTGCCACCAAGGAGGGGCGAGCATTCTATGAGCAGTTCTTC.

This clonotype was found a few times. The chain recombines TRBV4-1 with TRBJ2-7, with 9 bases fitting TRBD1. The V segment lost 4 bases and the J segment 2 bases; nucleotides outside the gene matches: 12. Per germline, CDR1 MGHRA and CDR2 YSYEKL. The CDR3 covers 17 residues. For the CDR3, the DNA is TGCGCCAGCAGCCCCACCTTCCGGGACAGGGACCCCTACGAGCAGTACTTC. This gives the protein CASSPTFRDRDPYEQYF.